The clone carrying this T cell receptor beta chain came up a few times. What it binds is unknown. This sample stems from a study of T cells after yellow fever vaccination. Study-wide results and limits: Reappearance after the booster was observed for most primary-vaccination clones (roughly 95% CD4, roughly 88% CD8). Peaking on day 5 versus 15, the secondary response was faster but weaker. The presence of abundant clonotypes contaminating from the bulk population was possible in FACS-sorted repertoires.

Germline CDR1 reads SGHKS; CDR2 reads YYEKEE (reference sequence). The germline V and J ends were trimmed by 4 bases and 5 bases, with 11 bases remaining between them. The CDR3 extends over 13 amino acids. TCRdb analysed the 5' RACE reads with MiXCR anew, one entry per CDR3 protein. The top ten hold about 0.51% of the sample, which has around 300,000 distinct CDR3 sequences, 10% to 15% seen once. The clonotype originates from a man under 40 who received the YFV17D yellow fever vaccine. The V call is TRBV5-5, the J call TRBJ2-3, with unresolved D. The sample in question was CD4+ T cells sorted from PBMCs, obtained 45 days after the yellow fever booster vaccination. Here the CDR3 reads CASSRNPEDTQYF. Written as DNA, the CDR3 is TGTGCCAGCAGCAGGAACCCAGAAGATACGCAGTATTTT.